This is a list of T cell receptor beta chains from one sample in a study of blood T cell repertoires in COVID-19. Repertoires were generated with immunoSEQ multiplex PCR, while TCRdb's copy carries only in-frame clones and drops some. This sample yields about 360,000 clones, of which 81% are seen a single time; 0.85% to 1.2% belongs to the top ten. Sequenced: peripheral blood. Receptor source: a human donor with acute or convalescent COVID-19. The donor label of this sample is uncertain. Each CDR3 is given with its conserved first and last residue. A D gene is named only where the DNA matches it firmly. Only some rows state a clone size, as once, few, many or a class for expanded clones.

CASSDPQGPFNQPQHF,TGTGCCAGCAGTGACCCGCAGGGGCCCTTCAATCAGCCCCAGCATTTT,TRBV6-1,-,-,TRBJ1-5
CASSLSGTAFYNEQFF,TGTGCCAGCAGCTTATCGGGGACAGCCTTCTACAATGAGCAGTTCTTC,TRBV7-9,-,TRBD1,TRBJ2-1
CASTPGGSGANVLTF,TGTGCCAGCACCCCAGGGGGATCTGGGGCCAACGTCCTGACTTTC,TRBV28,once,TRBD1,TRBJ2-6
CASSIFLRGGGFGANVLTF,TGTGCCAGTAGTATTTTCCTCCGCGGTGGGGGGTTCGGGGCCAACGTCCTGACTTTC,TRBV19,-,-,TRBJ2-6
CASSEYGSSGNTIYF,TGTGCCAGCAGTGAATACGGGTCAAGTGGAAACACCATATATTTT,TRBV6-1,-,-,TRBJ1-3
CASSEALGPEGYTF,TGTGCCAGCAGTGAAGCGCTTGGGCCGGAAGGCTACACCTTC,TRBV6-1,-,-,TRBJ1-2
CASSLRGRGSEQYF,TGTGCCAGCAGCTTACGGGGAAGAGGCTCCGAGCAGTACTTC,TRBV13,-,-,TRBJ2-7
CASSSLAGYGELFF,TGCGCCAGCAGTTCACTAGCGGGATACGGGGAGCTGTTTTTT,TRBV10-1,few,TRBD2,TRBJ2-2
CASSRDRGRRYEQYF,TGTGCCAGCTCTCGGGACAGGGGACGAAGGTACGAGCAGTACTTC,TRBV18,few,TRBD1,TRBJ2-7
CASSLNRDYGYTF,TGCGCCAGCAGCTTGAACAGGGACTATGGCTACACCTTC,TRBV5-1,-,-,TRBJ1-2